The 10 T cell receptor beta chains presented below share a single source sample, sequenced in a study of blood T cell repertoires in COVID-19. The data were produced by immunoSEQ multiplex PCR, yet TCRdb's version contains in-frame clones alone and is incomplete. The sample includes tens of thousands of clones, 70% to 90% of them seen just once. Sequencing was done on a sample of peripheral blood. The receptor set was obtained from a man aged 80 or over with acute or convalescent COVID-19.

The chain recombines TRBV3-1 (or the pseudogene TRBV3-2) with TRBJ2-7, with 8 bases lining up with TRBD2. The CDR3 contains 15 residues. The J segment lost 6 bases and the V segment lost 1 base, leaving 8 bases of the junction unmatched. Germline V gene lookup returns CDR1 LGHDT and CDR2 YNNKEL (reference sequence). For the CDR3, the DNA is TGTGCCAGCAGCCAAGCAAGCGGGGGTCCCTTCGAGCAGTACTTC. Translated, it gives CASSQASGGPFEQYF.

The gene calls are TRBV3-1 (or the pseudogene TRBV3-2) and TRBJ1-4; D gene uncertain. There are 13 residues in the CDR3. V lost 3 bases and J 8 bases, leaving 10 bases between the germline ends. Germline assignment: CDR1 LGHDT and CDR2 YNNKEL (reference sequence). The CDR3 DNA is TGTGCCAGCAGCCACTCCGAGGGCGAAAAACTGTTTTTT. Translation: CASSHSEGEKLFF.

V usage is TRBV12-3 or TRBV12-4 and J usage is TRBJ1-5, with D uncertain. Trimming took off 5 bases at V and 5 bases at J, with 10 bases between the two ends. The CDR3 contains 13 residues. The CDR3 spells CASSLSPDQPQHF. The CDR3 nucleotides read TGTGCCAGCAGTCTTTCCCCAGATCAGCCCCAGCATTTT.

This clone occurred once. V is TRBV7-8 and J is TRBJ1-5; D remains unclear. The CDR3 consists of 18 residues. Germline CDR1 is SGHVS and CDR2 is FQNEAQ. The germline V and J ends were trimmed by 5 bases and 2 bases, with 22 bases remaining between them. Written as DNA, the CDR3 is TGTGCCAGCAGCCCCTGGAATGGGGAGGGTTGGGGCAATCAGCCCCAGCATTTT. Its translation: CASSPWNGEGWGNQPQHF.

This chain links TRBV7-2 with TRBJ1-1; 8 nucleotides match TRBD1. Unmatched junction bases numbered 5, after V lost 7 bases and J lost 1 base. This CDR3 spans 14 amino acids. Germline V gives CDR1 SGHTA, CDR2 FQGNSA. The CDR3 DNA sequence: TGTGCCAGCAAAGTTCAGGGGGCGAACACTGAAGCTTTCTTT. Translation gives CASKVQGANTEAFF. Filled out from reference TRBV7-2 and TRBJ1-1, the complete variable domain reads GAGVSQSPSNKVTEKGKDVELRCDPISGHTALYWYRQSLGQGLEFLIYFQGNSAPDKSGLPSDRFSAERTGGSVSTLTIQRTQQEDSAVYLCASKVQGANTEAFFGQGTRLTVV.

The chain employs TRBV7-3 and TRBJ2-2, with D possibly TRBD2 on 6 matching bases. The germline V gene has CDR1 SGHTA and CDR2 FQGTGA. The CDR3 is made up of 14 amino acids. With 4 bases removed from V and 6 bases from J, the gap between germline ends came to 12 bases. The CDR3 DNA reads as TGTGCCAGCAGCTCCGGGACTTGGGCCGGGGAGCTGTTTTTT. Protein product: CASSSGTWAGELFF.

V is TRBV7-9 and J is TRBJ1-4; TRBD1 is a possible D gene (5 bases). The CDR3 loop spans 14 amino acids. The V gene lost 5 bases and the J gene lost 8 bases, with 15 bases spanning the gap. Looked up from germline, CDR1 is SEHNR and CDR2 is FQNEAQ (reference sequence). CDR3 nucleotides: TGTGCCAGCAGCCTAGGGGTGCTCGGGGAAAAACTGTTTTTT. Amino acid sequence: CASSLGVLGEKLFF.

The chain uses TRBV19 and TRBJ2-5, with TRBD1 identical over 10 bases. Germline loops: CDR1 LNHDA, CDR2 SQIVND (reference sequence). CDR3 length: 15 residues. Germline trimming cut 5 bases from V and 5 bases from J; bases unmatched to any gene: 8. The CDR3 protein is CASSDRDRGQETQYF. CDR3 in DNA: TGTGCCAGTAGTGATCGGGACAGGGGACAGGAGACCCAGTACTTC.

The rearrangement joins TRBV6-5 to TRBJ1-2; D is unresolved. The CDR3 spans 11 residues. From germline, CDR1 is MNHEY and CDR2 SVGAGI. V was cut by 6 bases and J by 10 bases, with 12 bases left in between. For the CDR3, the DNA is TGTGCCAGCAGATCAGGTTTCGCCTACACCTTC. This gives the protein CASRSGFAYTF.

The rearrangement joins TRBV12-3 or TRBV12-4 to TRBJ2-1, with 8 bases aligning to TRBD1. The CDR3 spans 13 residues. J lost 6 bases, V lost 5 bases, and 3 bases had no gene match. DNA of the CDR3: TGTGCCAGCAGTCCTGGACAGGGCAATGAGCAGTTCTTC. Protein: CASSPGQGNEQFF.